A selection of T cell receptor beta chains follows, all from one sample in a study of identical twins. Via MiXCR, TCRdb re-called the 5' RACE reads, giving one row per CDR3 protein. The top ten hold approximately 4.3% of the sample, which has around 690,000 distinct CDR3 sequences, less than 25% seen once. The sample was also linked to a second study, of T cells expressing NK-cell markers.

The sequenced material came from PBMCs. The receptor source for this set is a woman younger than 35 in good health. Both conserved end residues are part of each CDR3. A D gene is named only where the DNA matches it firmly. Expanded clones get a size class; other rows say once, few or many, or leave the size out.

j_call: TRBJ2-1; v_call: TRBV2; clone_size: -; d_call: TRBD2; cdr3_nt: TGTGCCAGCAAAGGGACTATCGGTGGAAATGAGCAGTTCTTC; cdr3_aa: CASKGTIGGNEQFF
j_call: TRBJ1-5; v_call: TRBV28; clone_size: -; d_call: -; cdr3_nt: TGTGCCAGCACCATCGGACACTCGGGTTATCAGCCCCAGCATTTT; cdr3_aa: CASTIGHSGYQPQHF
j_call: TRBJ1-3; v_call: TRBV20-1; clone_size: few; d_call: -; cdr3_nt: TGCAGTGCTGCCGTGGGGGATTACTCTGGAAACACCATATATTTT; cdr3_aa: CSAAVGDYSGNTIYF
j_call: TRBJ1-4; v_call: TRBV9; clone_size: -; d_call: TRBD1; cdr3_nt: TGTGCCAGCAGCGTCCGCCCCGGGACAGGGAAGGAAAAACTGTTTTTT; cdr3_aa: CASSVRPGTGKEKLFF
j_call: TRBJ2-1; v_call: TRBV20-1; clone_size: -; d_call: -; cdr3_nt: TGCAGTGCACGACTAGTTGACGGAGATGAGCAGTTCTTC; cdr3_aa: CSARLVDGDEQFF
j_call: TRBJ1-5; v_call: TRBV7-9; clone_size: -; d_call: -; cdr3_nt: TGTGCCAGCACCTCGTCGGTTCTTCAGCCCCAGCATTTT; cdr3_aa: CASTSSVLQPQHF
j_call: TRBJ2-5; v_call: TRBV20-1; clone_size: -; d_call: -; cdr3_nt: TGCAGTGCAGCAGGGATGGGGACCCAAGAGACCCAGTACTTC; cdr3_aa: CSAAGMGTQETQYF
j_call: TRBJ2-7; v_call: TRBV5-8; clone_size: many; d_call: -; cdr3_nt: TGTGCCAGCAGCCCAGGCTTGGACGAGCAGTACTTC; cdr3_aa: CASSPGLDEQYF
j_call: TRBJ2-7; v_call: TRBV5-5; clone_size: -; d_call: -; cdr3_nt: TGTGCCATCAGCCCCGGGCCGGGGACCTACGAGCAGTACTTC; cdr3_aa: CAISPGPGTYEQYF
j_call: TRBJ2-1; v_call: TRBV18; clone_size: few; d_call: TRBD2; cdr3_nt: TGTGCCAGCTCACCACCGGGCACTAGCGGGTCATACAATGAGCAGTTCTTC; cdr3_aa: CASSPPGTSGSYNEQFF
j_call: TRBJ2-4; v_call: TRBV7-9; clone_size: few; d_call: -; cdr3_nt: TGTGCCAGCAGCTCTGAACTACGGAACATTCAGTACTTC; cdr3_aa: CASSSELRNIQYF
j_call: TRBJ2-7; v_call: TRBV27; clone_size: few; d_call: -; cdr3_nt: TGTGCCAGCAGTTTATACCGCACACAGGGTTTCAGCTACGAGCAGTACTTC; cdr3_aa: CASSLYRTQGFSYEQYF
j_call: TRBJ2-5; v_call: TRBV10-3; clone_size: few; d_call: -; cdr3_nt: TGTGCCATCAGTGAGTCGATAGGGTTGGGGACGGATCAAGAGACCCAGTACTTC; cdr3_aa: CAISESIGLGTDQETQYF
j_call: TRBJ2-7; v_call: TRBV10-3; clone_size: -; d_call: -; cdr3_nt: TGTGCCATCAGTGACACCCCAGGGGGGGTTTGGGAGCAGTACTTC; cdr3_aa: CAISDTPGGVWEQYF
j_call: TRBJ2-7; v_call: TRBV12-3/TRBV12-4; clone_size: -; d_call: -; cdr3_nt: TGTGCCAGCAGTTTTCCCCACGAGCAGTACTTC; cdr3_aa: CASSFPHEQYF
j_call: TRBJ2-5; v_call: TRBV12-3/TRBV12-4; clone_size: -; d_call: TRBD2; cdr3_nt: TGTGCCAGCAGTTTAGGCCTGACTAGCGGGGGTACAACCCAGTACTTC; cdr3_aa: CASSLGLTSGGTTQYF
j_call: TRBJ2-7; v_call: TRBV3-1; clone_size: -; d_call: -; cdr3_nt: TGTGCCAGCAGCCAAGGATGGGGGAGCGACGAGCAGTACTTC; cdr3_aa: CASSQGWGSDEQYF
j_call: TRBJ2-1; v_call: TRBV12-5; clone_size: -; d_call: -; cdr3_nt: TGTGCTAGTGGCCTCAGGGCGGTCGAGCAGTTCTTC; cdr3_aa: CASGLRAVEQFF
j_call: TRBJ2-2; v_call: TRBV5-1; clone_size: -; d_call: -; cdr3_nt: TGCGCCAGCAGCTTGGGATTGGGTACCGGGGAGCTGTTTTTT; cdr3_aa: CASSLGLGTGELFF
j_call: TRBJ1-2; v_call: TRBV12-3/TRBV12-4; clone_size: -; d_call: -; cdr3_nt: TGTGCCAGCAGTTTCGTCCCCCAGGGGAGTAACTATGGCTACACCTTC; cdr3_aa: CASSFVPQGSNYGYTF
j_call: TRBJ2-5; v_call: TRBV4-3; clone_size: -; d_call: -; cdr3_nt: TGCGCCAGCAGCCAAGATCCCCGTGAGACCCAGTACTTC; cdr3_aa: CASSQDPRETQYF
j_call: TRBJ2-7; v_call: TRBV29-1; clone_size: -; d_call: -; cdr3_nt: TGCAGCGCTTCCGGGATCTCAACCTACGAGCAGTACTTC; cdr3_aa: CSASGISTYEQYF
j_call: TRBJ2-7; v_call: TRBV20-1; clone_size: -; d_call: TRBD1; cdr3_nt: TGCAGTGCTAGAGATGAGGGGGCCCAGAATCCCTACGAGCAGTACTTC; cdr3_aa: CSARDEGAQNPYEQYF
j_call: TRBJ1-2; v_call: TRBV7-8; clone_size: -; d_call: -; cdr3_nt: TGTGCCAGCAGCTCAGAGGCAGGGGCTACTGGCTACACCTTC; cdr3_aa: CASSSEAGATGYTF
j_call: TRBJ2-7; v_call: TRBV10-3; clone_size: many; d_call: TRBD1; cdr3_nt: TGTGCCATCAGGACCGGGACAGGCTCCTACGAGCAGTACTTC; cdr3_aa: CAIRTGTGSYEQYF
j_call: TRBJ2-1; v_call: TRBV20-1; clone_size: few; d_call: -; cdr3_nt: TGCAGTGCTACCGGGACTGACTTAAGCTCCTACAATGAGCAGTTCTTC; cdr3_aa: CSATGTDLSSYNEQFF
j_call: TRBJ1-1; v_call: TRBV15; clone_size: many; d_call: -; cdr3_nt: TGTGCCACCAGCAGAGACCCAGGGATCACTGAAGCTTTCTTT; cdr3_aa: CATSRDPGITEAFF
j_call: TRBJ1-5; v_call: TRBV19; clone_size: few; d_call: TRBD1; cdr3_nt: TGTGCCAGTAGTATGCCCCACAGGGGGCCCGATCAGCCCCAGCATTTT; cdr3_aa: CASSMPHRGPDQPQHF
j_call: TRBJ1-5; v_call: TRBV7-8; clone_size: -; d_call: -; cdr3_nt: TGTGCCAGCAGCCCGAAGGGGGTTCAGCCCCAGCATTTT; cdr3_aa: CASSPKGVQPQHF
j_call: TRBJ2-3; v_call: TRBV29-1; clone_size: -; d_call: -; cdr3_nt: TGCAGCAAACGGGAAACAGATACGCAGTATTTT; cdr3_aa: CSKRETDTQYF